The source of this T cell receptor (beta chain) is a study of breast tumors, draining lymph nodes, adjacent tissues. General study points: Most tumor T cells seemingly derive from lymph node, then expand in tumor. Tumor T cell lymph node origin was a supported hypothesis, not proven.

This clonotype was counted at least ten times. The target antigen is unknown. TCRdb analysed the multiplex PCR reads with MiXCR anew, one entry per CDR3 protein. The table has around 50,000 distinct CDR3 sequences, around 23% seen once. Sequencing used breast tumor tissue. The TCR originated in a female donor with breast cancer. Some clones in this sample may be carry-over from other donors' samples.

CDR3 protein: CSVASSYNSPLHF. Here the CDR3 DNA reads TGCAGCGTTGCCAGCTCCTATAATTCACCCCTCCACTTT. The rearrangement joins TRBV29-1 to TRBJ1-6; no clear D. CDR3 size: 13 residues. Germline V gene sequence: CDR1 SQVTM, CDR2 ANQGSEA. V lost 4 bases and J lost 0, with 4 bases in between.